The present T cell receptor beta chain was sequenced within a study of T-cell reconstitution after alpha-beta-depleted transplantation in children. This clonotype has more than one count but fewer than ten. The library targeted TCRbeta and was prepared with unique molecular identifiers. TCRdb reprocessed the PCR reads via MiXCR and lists one record per CDR3 protein. The sample gives nearly 400,000 distinct CDR3 sequences, just over 20% of which show up once; approximately 3.8% is in the top ten. CDR3 length equals 12 residues. The V and J ends lost 2 bases and 4 bases respectively, with 2 bases between them.

This material consisted of PBMCs from the stem cell graft donor, taken from the stem cell graft. The receptor was isolated from a human donor who donated a stem cell graft to a child with acute myeloid leukemia. The rearrangement links TRBV12-3 or TRBV12-4 to TRBJ2-2, with unresolved D. The CDR3 DNA is TGTGCCAGCAGTTTATTCACCGGGGAGCTGTTTTTT. Protein: CASSLFTGELFF.